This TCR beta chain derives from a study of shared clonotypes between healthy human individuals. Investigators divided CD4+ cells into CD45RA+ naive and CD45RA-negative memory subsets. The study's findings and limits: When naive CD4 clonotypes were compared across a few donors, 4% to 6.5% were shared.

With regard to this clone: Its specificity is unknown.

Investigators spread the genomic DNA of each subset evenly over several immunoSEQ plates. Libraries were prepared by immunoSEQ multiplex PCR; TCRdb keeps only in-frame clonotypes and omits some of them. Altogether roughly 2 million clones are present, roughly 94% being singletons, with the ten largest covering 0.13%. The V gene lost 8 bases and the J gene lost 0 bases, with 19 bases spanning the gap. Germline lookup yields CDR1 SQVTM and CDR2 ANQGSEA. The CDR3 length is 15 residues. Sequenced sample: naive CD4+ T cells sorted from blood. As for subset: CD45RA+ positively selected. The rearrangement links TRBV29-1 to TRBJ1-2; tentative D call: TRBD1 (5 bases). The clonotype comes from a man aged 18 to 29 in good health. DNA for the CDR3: TGCAGCTCTGGAGACCAGGGCGAGGCTAACTATGGCTACACCTTC. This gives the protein CSSGDQGEANYGYTF. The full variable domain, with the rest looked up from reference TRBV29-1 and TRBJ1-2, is SAVISQKPSRDICQRGTSLTIQCQVDSQVTMMFWYRQQPGQSLTLIATANQGSEATYESGFVIDKFPISRPNLTFSTLTVSNMSPEDSSIYLCSSGDQGEANYGYTFGSGTRLTVV.